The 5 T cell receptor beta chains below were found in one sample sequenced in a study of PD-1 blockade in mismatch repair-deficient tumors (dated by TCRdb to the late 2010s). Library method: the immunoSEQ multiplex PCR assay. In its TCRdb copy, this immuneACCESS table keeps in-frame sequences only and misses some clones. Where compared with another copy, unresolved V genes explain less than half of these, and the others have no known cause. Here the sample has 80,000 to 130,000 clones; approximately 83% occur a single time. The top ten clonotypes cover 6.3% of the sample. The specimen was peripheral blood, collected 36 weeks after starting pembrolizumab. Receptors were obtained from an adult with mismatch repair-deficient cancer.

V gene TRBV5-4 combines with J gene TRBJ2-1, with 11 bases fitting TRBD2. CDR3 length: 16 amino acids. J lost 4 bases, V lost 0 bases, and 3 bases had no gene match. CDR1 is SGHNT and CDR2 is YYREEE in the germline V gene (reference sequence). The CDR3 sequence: CASSLVLAGGYNEQFF. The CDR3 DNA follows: TGTGCCAGCAGCTTGGTGTTAGCGGGAGGGTACAATGAGCAGTTCTTC.

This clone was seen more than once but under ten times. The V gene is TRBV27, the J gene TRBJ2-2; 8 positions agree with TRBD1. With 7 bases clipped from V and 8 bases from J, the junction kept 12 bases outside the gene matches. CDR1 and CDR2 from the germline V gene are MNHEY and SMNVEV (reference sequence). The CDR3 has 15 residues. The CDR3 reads CASKNLQGEVGELFF. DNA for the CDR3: TGTGCCAGCAAAAACTTACAGGGGGAGGTAGGGGAGCTGTTTTTT.

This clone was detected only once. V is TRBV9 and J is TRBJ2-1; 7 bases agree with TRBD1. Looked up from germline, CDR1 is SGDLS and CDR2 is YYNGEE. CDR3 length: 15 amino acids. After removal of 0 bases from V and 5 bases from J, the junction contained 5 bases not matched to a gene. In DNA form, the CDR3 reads TGTGCCAGCAGCGTAGACAGGGGCTCTAACAATGAGCAGTTCTTC. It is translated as CASSVDRGSNNEQFF.

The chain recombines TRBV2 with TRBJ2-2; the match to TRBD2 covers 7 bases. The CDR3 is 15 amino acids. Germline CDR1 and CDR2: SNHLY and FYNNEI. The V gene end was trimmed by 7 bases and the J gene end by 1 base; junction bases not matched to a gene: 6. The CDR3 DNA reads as TGTGCCAGCAATGGCGGGAGTAGGAACACCGGGGAGCTGTTTTTT. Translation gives CASNGGSRNTGELFF.

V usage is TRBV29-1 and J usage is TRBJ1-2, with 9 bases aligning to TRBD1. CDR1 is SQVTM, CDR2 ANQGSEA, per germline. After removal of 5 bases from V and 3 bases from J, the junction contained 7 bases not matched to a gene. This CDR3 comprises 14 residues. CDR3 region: CSVQLTGGDYGYTF. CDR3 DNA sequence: TGCAGCGTTCAATTAACAGGGGGCGACTATGGCTACACCTTC. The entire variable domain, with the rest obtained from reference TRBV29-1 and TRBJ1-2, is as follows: SAVISQKPSRDICQRGTSLTIQCQVDSQVTMMFWYRQQPGQSLTLIATANQGSEATYESGFVIDKFPISRPNLTFSTLTVSNMSPEDSSIYLCSVQLTGGDYGYTFGSGTRLTVV.